The 15 T cell receptor beta chains listed next were all sequenced from one sample in a study of T cell changes during pregnancy in multiple sclerosis. Profiled with immunoSEQ multiplex PCR; TCRdb holds only in-frame clones, not every one. The profile covers about 130,000 clones, with about 96% appearing a single time and 0.44% taken by the ten largest. Source: peripheral blood, taken after pregnancy. The receptors were sampled from a female donor with multiple sclerosis, enrolled in a pregnancy study.

As DNA, the CDR3 is TGTGCCAGCAGTTGGGGGGGAGGCTACGAGCAGTACTTC. It specifies CASSWGGGYEQYF. The rearrangement joins TRBV28 to TRBJ2-7, with 7 nucleotides matching TRBD2. Germline lookup yields CDR1 MDHEN and CDR2 SYDVKM. V shed 4 bases and J 3 bases; nucleotides not matched to a gene: 3. The CDR3 totals 13 residues.

The CDR3 DNA reads as TGTGCCAGCAGCACCGGGACAGCCCAATATTTT. This sequence encodes CASSTGTAQYF. The rearrangement uses TRBV14 and TRBJ2-3; 7 bases are a match to TRBD1. V lost 5 bases, J lost 15 bases, and 8 bases stayed unmatched. Germline V gene lookup returns CDR1 SGHDN and CDR2 FVKESK. CDR3 length: 11 amino acids.

The J gene is TRBJ1-1, the V gene TRBV9, with 11 bases that match TRBD1. V shed 3 bases, J shed 4 bases, and the junction held 5 bases outside the gene matches. The germline V gene encodes CDR1 SGDLS and CDR2 YYNGEE. CDR3 size: 15 residues. CDR3 amino acids: CASSAGQGVGTEAFF. The CDR3 coding sequence is TGTGCCAGCAGCGCGGGACAGGGGGTTGGCACTGAAGCTTTCTTT.

Of note for this clone: Within the sample, other DNA sequences also encode this same CDR3. The chain employs TRBV5-6 and TRBJ1-1; D remains unclear. This CDR3 has 13 residues. V gave up 0 bases and J gave up 3 bases, with 6 bases separating them. The germline CDR1 and CDR2 sequences are SGHDT and YYEEEE. CDR3 in amino acids: CASSLGGDTEAFF. As DNA, the CDR3 is TGTGCCAGCAGCTTGGGCGGGGACACTGAAGCTTTCTTT.

The CDR3 nucleotides are TGTGCCAGTAGTCTTAGCGGATCTCCGGGCAATGAGCAGTTCTTC. As protein: CASSLSGSPGNEQFF. This chain connects TRBV19 to TRBJ2-1; the D gene is possibly TRBD2 (6 bases). This CDR3 is 15 amino acids long. CDR1 and CDR2 (germline): LNHDA, SQIVND (reference sequence). Trimming took off 5 bases at V and 6 bases at J, with 17 bases between the two ends.

V is TRBV28 and J is TRBJ2-7; 10 positions match TRBD2. The junction had 2 bases not matched to a gene; V was cut back by 5 bases and J by 4 bases. CDR1 MDHEN and CDR2 SYDVKM come from the germline V gene. CDR3 length equals 13 residues. The CDR3 DNA sequence: TGTGCCAGCAGTACTAGCGGGATTTACGAGCAGTACTTC. It encodes CASSTSGIYEQYF.

V is TRBV19 and J is TRBJ1-5; TRBD1 aligns across 9 bases. The CDR3 extends over 15 amino acids. Germline loops: CDR1 LNHDA, CDR2 SQIVND (reference sequence). V gave up 3 bases and J gave up 6 bases; unmatched junction bases: 6. The CDR3 protein is CASSMTGGPLQPQHF. The CDR3 nucleotides are TGTGCCAGTAGTATGACAGGGGGTCCCCTTCAGCCCCAGCATTTT. Full variable domain (missing parts from reference TRBV19 and TRBJ1-5): DGGITQSPKYLFRKEGQNVTLSCEQNLNHDAMYWYRQDPGQGLRLIYYSQIVNDFQKGDIAEGYSVSREKKESFPLTVTSAQKNPTAFYLCASSMTGGPLQPQHFGDGTRLSIL.

The V call is TRBV7-2, the J call TRBJ1-2; a possible D gene is TRBD1 (6 bases). V was shortened by 5 bases and J by 3 bases, with 13 bases between the two germline ends. The CDR3 runs to 14 residues. Germline assignment: CDR1 SGHTA and CDR2 FQGNSA. The CDR3 protein is CASSRRGAHYGYTF. Here the CDR3 DNA reads TGTGCCAGCAGCCGGCGGGGGGCACACTATGGCTACACCTTC.

The J gene is TRBJ2-7, the V gene TRBV4-3, with TRBD1 matching over 8 bases. With V trimmed by 1 base and J by 1 base, 6 bases remained unmatched. This CDR3 has 16 residues. CDR1 and CDR2 from the germline V gene are LGHNA and YSLEER. CDR3 DNA sequence: TGCGCCAGCAGCCAAGGCTCCGGGACAGGTTCCTACGAGCAGTACTTC. Its protein product is CASSQGSGTGSYEQYF.

V is TRBV15 and J is TRBJ1-1, with D maybe TRBD1 (5 bases). Trimming cost V 1 base and J 4 bases, with 13 bases left between them. Germline CDR1 reads LNHNV; CDR2 reads YYDKDF (reference sequence). This CDR3 contains 15 residues. The CDR3, as DNA: TGTGCCACCAGCAGAGGGGGGGTAGTGGGCACTGAAGCTTTCTTT. Translation gives CATSRGGVVGTEAFF.

The rearrangement links TRBV5-6 to TRBJ2-4, with TRBD2 matching 8 bases. Per the germline V gene, CDR1 is SGHDT and CDR2 is YYEEEE. V lost 4 bases, J lost 8 bases, and 5 bases stayed unmatched. There are 13 residues in the CDR3. CDR3: CASSVAGWYIQYF. In DNA form, the CDR3 reads TGTGCCAGCAGCGTAGCGGGATGGTACATTCAGTACTTC.

This clone occurred once. V gene TRBV7-6 combines with J gene TRBJ2-2; 9 bases map to TRBD2. Germline values: CDR1 SGHVS, CDR2 FNYEAQ. V trimming: 1 base; J trimming: 3 bases; junction bases outside the gene matches: 3. The CDR3 has 16 residues. CDR3 in DNA: TGTGCCAGCAGCTTAGTAGCGGGAGCAGACACCGGGGAGCTGTTTTTT. Amino acid sequence: CASSLVAGADTGELFF.

J is TRBJ1-2 and V is TRBV5-4; no firm D call. Germline CDR1 SGHNT, CDR2 YYREEE (reference sequence). With 4 bases removed from V and 0 bases from J, the gap between germline ends came to 16 bases. The CDR3 is 16 amino acids. The CDR3 loop reads CASSPTQTYTNYGYTF. The CDR3 DNA reads as TGTGCCAGCAGCCCGACCCAGACATATACTAACTATGGCTACACCTTC.

The chain recombines TRBV6-1 with TRBJ1-1, with 7 positions matching TRBD1. The germline V gene has CDR1 MNHNS and CDR2 SASEGT. The J segment lost 1 base and the V segment lost 6 bases, leaving 8 bases of the junction unmatched. The CDR3 covers 15 residues. CDR3 sequence reads: CASSQTGAPNTEAFF. The CDR3 bases are TGTGCCAGCAGCCAAACAGGGGCCCCGAACACTGAAGCTTTCTTT.

This clone was detected only once. The chain recombines TRBV28 with TRBJ2-5; 9 bases match TRBD1. The germline V gene has CDR1 MDHEN and CDR2 SYDVKM. With 3 bases clipped from V and 0 bases from J, the junction kept 5 bases outside the gene matches. The CDR3 loop spans 16 amino acids. CDR3 DNA sequence: TGTGCCAGCAGTTTGTACAGGGGGCAGTACCAAGAGACCCAGTACTTC. This codes for CASSLYRGQYQETQYF.